These T cell receptor beta chains were read from a single sample in a study of CD8 T cells in Susac syndrome. TCRdb independently ran MiXCR on the immunoSEQ multiplex PCR reads; one entry per CDR3 protein. Of around 110,000 distinct CDR3 sequences listed, roughly 95% are singletons. The sample was CD8+ T cells from PBMCs. Every receptor here comes from a human donor with Susac syndrome. CDR3s include the opening cysteine and the closing phenylalanine or tryptophan. D genes are given only for firm matches. Size values are once, few and many counts, or a class for expanded clones, and some rows have none.

CDR3 protein: CSARSRDSYEQYF; CDR3 DNA: TGCAGTGCTAGATCCAGGGACTCCTACGAGCAGTACTTC; clone size: .; D gene: .; J gene: TRBJ2-7; V gene: TRBV20-1
CDR3 protein: CASSFGGRAKNIQYF; CDR3 DNA: TGTGCCAGCAGTTTTGGGGGCCGGGCCAAAAACATTCAGTACTTC; clone size: .; D gene: .; J gene: TRBJ2-4; V gene: TRBV12-3/TRBV12-4
CDR3 protein: CATSRSGEEGTTQYF; CDR3 DNA: TGTGCCACCAGCAGATCGGGGGAGGAGGGCACCACGCAGTATTTT; clone size: .; D gene: .; J gene: TRBJ2-3; V gene: TRBV15
CDR3 protein: CSVEGQGGIFDEQFF; CDR3 DNA: TGCAGCGTTGAAGGACAGGGGGGCATATTCGATGAGCAGTTCTTC; clone size: .; D gene: TRBD1; J gene: TRBJ2-1; V gene: TRBV29-1
CDR3 protein: CASSVGGGRAFF; CDR3 DNA: TGTGCCAGCAGCGTCGGGGGAGGGCGAGCTTTCTTT; clone size: .; D gene: .; J gene: TRBJ1-1; V gene: TRBV9
CDR3 protein: CASSDGQGASDTQYF; CDR3 DNA: TGTGCCAGCAGCGATGGACAGGGGGCGTCAGATACGCAGTATTTT; clone size: .; D gene: TRBD1; J gene: TRBJ2-3; V gene: TRBV9
CDR3 protein: CASSLGQGAYYTF; CDR3 DNA: TGTGCCAGCAGTTTAGGGCAGGGGGCGTACTACACCTTC; clone size: .; D gene: TRBD1; J gene: TRBJ1-2; V gene: TRBV12-3/TRBV12-4
CDR3 protein: CATSGTSGGSSSYNEQFF; CDR3 DNA: TGTGCCACCAGTGGTACTAGCGGGGGCTCAAGCTCCTACAATGAGCAGTTCTTC; clone size: .; D gene: TRBD2; J gene: TRBJ2-1; V gene: TRBV24-1
CDR3 protein: CATSGRYNEQFF; CDR3 DNA: TGTGCCACCAGCGGACGGTACAATGAGCAGTTCTTC; clone size: .; D gene: .; J gene: TRBJ2-1; V gene: TRBV24-1
CDR3 protein: CASSLERRADTQYF; CDR3 DNA: TGTGCCAGCAGCCTGGAACGACGTGCAGATACGCAGTATTTT; clone size: once; D gene: .; J gene: TRBJ2-3; V gene: TRBV3-1
CDR3 protein: CASSLVLATDTQYF; CDR3 DNA: TGCGCCAGCAGCTTGGTACTTGCCACAGATACGCAGTATTTT; clone size: .; D gene: .; J gene: TRBJ2-3; V gene: TRBV5-1
CDR3 protein: CASSPWGDSNQPQHF; CDR3 DNA: TGTGCCAGCAGCCCCTGGGGGGATAGCAATCAGCCCCAGCATTTT; clone size: .; D gene: .; J gene: TRBJ1-5; V gene: TRBV11-2
CDR3 protein: CAGRGTINTGELFF; CDR3 DNA: TGCGCTGGGCGTGGGACCATTAACACCGGGGAGCTGTTTTTT; clone size: .; D gene: .; J gene: TRBJ2-2; V gene: TRBV4-1
CDR3 protein: CAIRMNTEAFF; CDR3 DNA: TGTGCCATTCGAATGAACACTGAAGCTTTCTTT; clone size: once; D gene: .; J gene: TRBJ1-1; V gene: TRBV10-3
CDR3 protein: CSARVQGSYNEQFF; CDR3 DNA: TGCAGTGCTAGAGTACAGGGGTCCTACAATGAGCAGTTCTTC; clone size: once; D gene: TRBD1; J gene: TRBJ2-1; V gene: TRBV20-1
CDR3 protein: CASSQPSGGEETQYF; CDR3 DNA: TGTGCCAGCAGCCAGCCCAGCGGGGGGGAGGAGACCCAGTACTTC; clone size: .; D gene: TRBD2; J gene: TRBJ2-5; V gene: TRBV13
CDR3 protein: CSAPETGDSNQPQHF; CDR3 DNA: TGCAGTGCCCCAGAGACAGGGGATAGCAATCAGCCCCAGCATTTT; clone size: .; D gene: TRBD1; J gene: TRBJ1-5; V gene: TRBV20-1
CDR3 protein: CASSQGALAREGRYQETQYF; CDR3 DNA: TGCGCCAGCAGCCAGGGAGCCCTCGCCAGGGAGGGGAGGTACCAAGAGACCCAGTACTTC; clone size: .; D gene: TRBD2; J gene: TRBJ2-5; V gene: TRBV4-1
CDR3 protein: CASRGDRGGYEQYF; CDR3 DNA: TGTGCCAGCAGGGGGGACAGGGGAGGCTACGAGCAGTACTTC; clone size: .; D gene: TRBD1; J gene: TRBJ2-7; V gene: TRBV12-3/TRBV12-4
CDR3 protein: CSAKLGRGTDTQYF; CDR3 DNA: TGCAGTGCTAAACTAGGAAGGGGCACAGATACGCAGTATTTT; clone size: .; D gene: .; J gene: TRBJ2-3; V gene: TRBV20-1
CDR3 protein: CASSFTGNYGYTF; CDR3 DNA: TGTGCCAGCAGCTTCACCGGAAACTATGGCTACACCTTC; clone size: .; D gene: .; J gene: TRBJ1-2; V gene: TRBV7-9
CDR3 protein: CASRDWVGETQYF; CDR3 DNA: TGTGCCAGCCGAGATTGGGTGGGAGAGACCCAGTACTTC; clone size: .; D gene: .; J gene: TRBJ2-5; V gene: TRBV13
CDR3 protein: CASRPFSLGMNTEAFF; CDR3 DNA: TGTGCCAGCAGACCTTTTTCGCTCGGGATGAACACTGAAGCTTTCTTT; clone size: .; D gene: .; J gene: TRBJ1-1; V gene: TRBV12-3/TRBV12-4
CDR3 protein: CSARDYSDPYQETQYF; CDR3 DNA: TGCAGTGCTAGAGATTACTCCGACCCTTACCAAGAGACCCAGTACTTC; clone size: .; D gene: .; J gene: TRBJ2-5; V gene: TRBV20-1
CDR3 protein: CASSLVQGPMNTEAFF; CDR3 DNA: TGTGCCAGCAGCTTAGTACAGGGGCCCATGAACACTGAAGCTTTCTTT; clone size: once; D gene: TRBD1; J gene: TRBJ1-1; V gene: TRBV13
CDR3 protein: CASSLGTGLNNEQFF; CDR3 DNA: TGTGCCAGCAGTTTGGGGACAGGTTTGAACAATGAGCAGTTCTTC; clone size: .; D gene: TRBD1; J gene: TRBJ2-1; V gene: TRBV27
CDR3 protein: CASSQAGGVPEQFF; CDR3 DNA: TGCGCCAGCAGCCAAGCTGGGGGGGTCCCTGAGCAGTTCTTC; clone size: .; D gene: TRBD2; J gene: TRBJ2-1; V gene: TRBV4-1
CDR3 protein: CASRGQKAFF; CDR3 DNA: TGTGCCAGCAGAGGACAGAAAGCTTTCTTT; clone size: .; D gene: .; J gene: TRBJ1-1; V gene: TRBV2
CDR3 protein: CASSLSPGRQCLF; CDR3 DNA: TGTGCCAGCAGCTTATCCCCTGGTAGACAGTGCCTCTTC; clone size: .; D gene: .; J gene: TRBJ1-2; V gene: TRBV7-9
CDR3 protein: CASGRGSGGAGNEQFF; CDR3 DNA: TGTGCCAGCGGCCGGGGTAGCGGGGGGGCTGGGAATGAGCAGTTCTTC; clone size: .; D gene: TRBD2; J gene: TRBJ2-1; V gene: TRBV12-3/TRBV12-4
CDR3 protein: CASSDLSLETQYF; CDR3 DNA: TGTGCCAGCAGTGACTTGTCTTTGGAGACCCAGTACTTC; clone size: .; D gene: .; J gene: TRBJ2-5; V gene: TRBV6-4
CDR3 protein: CASRARGSGDGYTF; CDR3 DNA: TGTGCCAGCAGGGCCAGGGGCTCAGGGGATGGCTACACCTTC; clone size: once; D gene: .; J gene: TRBJ1-2; V gene: TRBV7-6
CDR3 protein: CASSADPGYNEQFF; CDR3 DNA: TGTGCCAGCAGCGCAGACCCCGGCTACAATGAGCAGTTCTTC; clone size: .; D gene: .; J gene: TRBJ2-1; V gene: TRBV7-9
CDR3 protein: CASRTGTVPQETQYF; CDR3 DNA: TGCGCCAGCCGGACCGGGACAGTGCCCCAAGAGACCCAGTACTTC; clone size: .; D gene: TRBD1; J gene: TRBJ2-5; V gene: TRBV4-1
CDR3 protein: CASSASRGDEQYF; CDR3 DNA: TGTGCCAGCAGCGCTTCCCGGGGAGACGAGCAGTACTTC; clone size: once; D gene: .; J gene: TRBJ2-7; V gene: TRBV9
CDR3 protein: CASSSTRDRGYEKLFF; CDR3 DNA: TGTGCCAGCAGCTCAACCCGGGACAGGGGGTATGAAAAACTGTTTTTT; clone size: .; D gene: TRBD1; J gene: TRBJ1-4; V gene: TRBV13
CDR3 protein: CASRGTGGPGELFF; CDR3 DNA: TGTGCCAGCAGGGGAACAGGGGGCCCCGGGGAGCTGTTTTTT; clone size: .; D gene: TRBD1; J gene: TRBJ2-2; V gene: TRBV6-6
CDR3 protein: CATSRLKQAAKETQYF; CDR3 DNA: TGTGCCACCAGCAGGCTCAAGCAGGCTGCGAAAGAGACCCAGTACTTC; clone size: .; D gene: .; J gene: TRBJ2-5; V gene: TRBV15
CDR3 protein: CSVEASGADNEQFF; CDR3 DNA: TGCAGCGTTGAGGCTAGCGGGGCAGACAATGAGCAGTTCTTC; clone size: .; D gene: TRBD2; J gene: TRBJ2-1; V gene: TRBV29-1
CDR3 protein: CASSPSRSGANVLTF; CDR3 DNA: TGTGCCAGCAGCCCAAGTCGGTCTGGGGCCAACGTCCTGACTTTC; clone size: .; D gene: .; J gene: TRBJ2-6; V gene: TRBV13
CDR3 protein: CSARDRGQETQYF; CDR3 DNA: TGCAGTGCTAGAGATCGTGGCCAAGAGACCCAGTACTTC; clone size: .; D gene: .; J gene: TRBJ2-5; V gene: TRBV20-1
CDR3 protein: CASSLSPRETQYF; CDR3 DNA: TGTGCCAGCAGCTTGAGCCCCCGGGAGACCCAGTACTTC; clone size: .; D gene: .; J gene: TRBJ2-5; V gene: TRBV5-4
CDR3 protein: CASSIQNTEAFF; CDR3 DNA: TGTGCCAGTAGTATTCAGAACACTGAAGCTTTCTTT; clone size: .; D gene: .; J gene: TRBJ1-1; V gene: TRBV19
CDR3 protein: CSARDRQGELFF; CDR3 DNA: TGCAGTGCTAGAGATCGACAGGGGGAGCTGTTTTTT; clone size: .; D gene: .; J gene: TRBJ2-2; V gene: TRBV20-1
CDR3 protein: CASSLSASSYNSPLHF; CDR3 DNA: TGTGCCAGCAGCTTATCAGCGAGCTCCTATAATTCACCCCTCCACTTT; clone size: few; D gene: .; J gene: TRBJ1-6; V gene: TRBV7-2
CDR3 protein: CASSGKGDVTPLHF; CDR3 DNA: TGTGCCAGCAGCGGTAAAGGTGATGTAACACCCCTCCACTTT; clone size: .; D gene: .; J gene: TRBJ1-6; V gene: TRBV9
CDR3 protein: CSARDRGYNEQFF; CDR3 DNA: TGCAGTGCTAGGGACAGGGGATACAATGAGCAGTTCTTC; clone size: .; D gene: TRBD1; J gene: TRBJ2-1; V gene: TRBV20-1
CDR3 protein: CASSPRTGLSYEQYF; CDR3 DNA: TGTGCCAGCAGCCCCCGGACAGGCCTCTCCTACGAGCAGTACTTC; clone size: once; D gene: TRBD1; J gene: TRBJ2-7; V gene: TRBV3-1
CDR3 protein: CASSPLAGGSDGELFF; CDR3 DNA: TGTGCCAGCAGCCCCCTAGCGGGGGGGAGTGACGGGGAGCTGTTTTTT; clone size: .; D gene: TRBD2; J gene: TRBJ2-2; V gene: TRBV4-2
CDR3 protein: CASSLSASGGAYEQYF; CDR3 DNA: TGTGCCAGCAGTTTATCGGCTAGCGGGGGTGCTTACGAGCAGTACTTC; clone size: .; D gene: TRBD2; J gene: TRBJ2-7; V gene: TRBV27
CDR3 protein: CASSLGDEQYF; CDR3 DNA: TGTGCCAGCAGTTTGGGTGATGAGCAGTACTTC; clone size: .; D gene: .; J gene: TRBJ2-7; V gene: TRBV27
CDR3 protein: CASSVSGQGINEQFF; CDR3 DNA: TGTGCCAGCAGCGTATCGGGACAGGGAATCAATGAGCAGTTCTTC; clone size: .; D gene: TRBD1; J gene: TRBJ2-1; V gene: TRBV14